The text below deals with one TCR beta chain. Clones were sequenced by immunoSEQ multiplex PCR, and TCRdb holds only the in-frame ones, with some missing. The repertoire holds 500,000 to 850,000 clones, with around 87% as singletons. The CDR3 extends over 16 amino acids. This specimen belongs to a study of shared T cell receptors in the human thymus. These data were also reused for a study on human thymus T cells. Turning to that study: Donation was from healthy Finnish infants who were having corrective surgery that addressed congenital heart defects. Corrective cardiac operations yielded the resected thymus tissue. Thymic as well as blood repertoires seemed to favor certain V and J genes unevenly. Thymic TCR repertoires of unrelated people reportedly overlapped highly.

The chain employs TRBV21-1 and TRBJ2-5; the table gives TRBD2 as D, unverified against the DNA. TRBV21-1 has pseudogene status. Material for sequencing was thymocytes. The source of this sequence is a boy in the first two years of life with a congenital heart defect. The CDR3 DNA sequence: TGTGCCAGCAGCAAAGTTCAGCGGGGGGGCTTAGAGACCCAGTACTTC. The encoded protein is CASSKVQRGGLETQYF.